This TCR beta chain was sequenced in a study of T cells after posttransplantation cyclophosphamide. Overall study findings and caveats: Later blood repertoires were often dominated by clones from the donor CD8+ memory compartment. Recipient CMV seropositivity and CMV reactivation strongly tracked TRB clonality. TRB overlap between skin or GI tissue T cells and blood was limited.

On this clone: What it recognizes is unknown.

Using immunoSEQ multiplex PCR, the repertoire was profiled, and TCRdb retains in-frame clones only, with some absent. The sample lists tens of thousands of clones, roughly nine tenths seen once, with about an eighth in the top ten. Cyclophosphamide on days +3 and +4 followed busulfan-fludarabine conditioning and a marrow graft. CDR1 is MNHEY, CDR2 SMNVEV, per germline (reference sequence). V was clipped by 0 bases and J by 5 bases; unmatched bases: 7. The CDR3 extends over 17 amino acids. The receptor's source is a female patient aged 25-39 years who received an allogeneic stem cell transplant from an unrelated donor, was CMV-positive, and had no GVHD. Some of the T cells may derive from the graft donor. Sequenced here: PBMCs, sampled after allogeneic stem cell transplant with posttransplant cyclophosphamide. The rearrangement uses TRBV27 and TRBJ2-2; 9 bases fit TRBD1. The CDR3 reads CASSLSLGQGGTGELFF. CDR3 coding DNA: TGTGCCAGCAGTTTATCTTTGGGACAGGGAGGTACCGGGGAGCTGTTTTTT.